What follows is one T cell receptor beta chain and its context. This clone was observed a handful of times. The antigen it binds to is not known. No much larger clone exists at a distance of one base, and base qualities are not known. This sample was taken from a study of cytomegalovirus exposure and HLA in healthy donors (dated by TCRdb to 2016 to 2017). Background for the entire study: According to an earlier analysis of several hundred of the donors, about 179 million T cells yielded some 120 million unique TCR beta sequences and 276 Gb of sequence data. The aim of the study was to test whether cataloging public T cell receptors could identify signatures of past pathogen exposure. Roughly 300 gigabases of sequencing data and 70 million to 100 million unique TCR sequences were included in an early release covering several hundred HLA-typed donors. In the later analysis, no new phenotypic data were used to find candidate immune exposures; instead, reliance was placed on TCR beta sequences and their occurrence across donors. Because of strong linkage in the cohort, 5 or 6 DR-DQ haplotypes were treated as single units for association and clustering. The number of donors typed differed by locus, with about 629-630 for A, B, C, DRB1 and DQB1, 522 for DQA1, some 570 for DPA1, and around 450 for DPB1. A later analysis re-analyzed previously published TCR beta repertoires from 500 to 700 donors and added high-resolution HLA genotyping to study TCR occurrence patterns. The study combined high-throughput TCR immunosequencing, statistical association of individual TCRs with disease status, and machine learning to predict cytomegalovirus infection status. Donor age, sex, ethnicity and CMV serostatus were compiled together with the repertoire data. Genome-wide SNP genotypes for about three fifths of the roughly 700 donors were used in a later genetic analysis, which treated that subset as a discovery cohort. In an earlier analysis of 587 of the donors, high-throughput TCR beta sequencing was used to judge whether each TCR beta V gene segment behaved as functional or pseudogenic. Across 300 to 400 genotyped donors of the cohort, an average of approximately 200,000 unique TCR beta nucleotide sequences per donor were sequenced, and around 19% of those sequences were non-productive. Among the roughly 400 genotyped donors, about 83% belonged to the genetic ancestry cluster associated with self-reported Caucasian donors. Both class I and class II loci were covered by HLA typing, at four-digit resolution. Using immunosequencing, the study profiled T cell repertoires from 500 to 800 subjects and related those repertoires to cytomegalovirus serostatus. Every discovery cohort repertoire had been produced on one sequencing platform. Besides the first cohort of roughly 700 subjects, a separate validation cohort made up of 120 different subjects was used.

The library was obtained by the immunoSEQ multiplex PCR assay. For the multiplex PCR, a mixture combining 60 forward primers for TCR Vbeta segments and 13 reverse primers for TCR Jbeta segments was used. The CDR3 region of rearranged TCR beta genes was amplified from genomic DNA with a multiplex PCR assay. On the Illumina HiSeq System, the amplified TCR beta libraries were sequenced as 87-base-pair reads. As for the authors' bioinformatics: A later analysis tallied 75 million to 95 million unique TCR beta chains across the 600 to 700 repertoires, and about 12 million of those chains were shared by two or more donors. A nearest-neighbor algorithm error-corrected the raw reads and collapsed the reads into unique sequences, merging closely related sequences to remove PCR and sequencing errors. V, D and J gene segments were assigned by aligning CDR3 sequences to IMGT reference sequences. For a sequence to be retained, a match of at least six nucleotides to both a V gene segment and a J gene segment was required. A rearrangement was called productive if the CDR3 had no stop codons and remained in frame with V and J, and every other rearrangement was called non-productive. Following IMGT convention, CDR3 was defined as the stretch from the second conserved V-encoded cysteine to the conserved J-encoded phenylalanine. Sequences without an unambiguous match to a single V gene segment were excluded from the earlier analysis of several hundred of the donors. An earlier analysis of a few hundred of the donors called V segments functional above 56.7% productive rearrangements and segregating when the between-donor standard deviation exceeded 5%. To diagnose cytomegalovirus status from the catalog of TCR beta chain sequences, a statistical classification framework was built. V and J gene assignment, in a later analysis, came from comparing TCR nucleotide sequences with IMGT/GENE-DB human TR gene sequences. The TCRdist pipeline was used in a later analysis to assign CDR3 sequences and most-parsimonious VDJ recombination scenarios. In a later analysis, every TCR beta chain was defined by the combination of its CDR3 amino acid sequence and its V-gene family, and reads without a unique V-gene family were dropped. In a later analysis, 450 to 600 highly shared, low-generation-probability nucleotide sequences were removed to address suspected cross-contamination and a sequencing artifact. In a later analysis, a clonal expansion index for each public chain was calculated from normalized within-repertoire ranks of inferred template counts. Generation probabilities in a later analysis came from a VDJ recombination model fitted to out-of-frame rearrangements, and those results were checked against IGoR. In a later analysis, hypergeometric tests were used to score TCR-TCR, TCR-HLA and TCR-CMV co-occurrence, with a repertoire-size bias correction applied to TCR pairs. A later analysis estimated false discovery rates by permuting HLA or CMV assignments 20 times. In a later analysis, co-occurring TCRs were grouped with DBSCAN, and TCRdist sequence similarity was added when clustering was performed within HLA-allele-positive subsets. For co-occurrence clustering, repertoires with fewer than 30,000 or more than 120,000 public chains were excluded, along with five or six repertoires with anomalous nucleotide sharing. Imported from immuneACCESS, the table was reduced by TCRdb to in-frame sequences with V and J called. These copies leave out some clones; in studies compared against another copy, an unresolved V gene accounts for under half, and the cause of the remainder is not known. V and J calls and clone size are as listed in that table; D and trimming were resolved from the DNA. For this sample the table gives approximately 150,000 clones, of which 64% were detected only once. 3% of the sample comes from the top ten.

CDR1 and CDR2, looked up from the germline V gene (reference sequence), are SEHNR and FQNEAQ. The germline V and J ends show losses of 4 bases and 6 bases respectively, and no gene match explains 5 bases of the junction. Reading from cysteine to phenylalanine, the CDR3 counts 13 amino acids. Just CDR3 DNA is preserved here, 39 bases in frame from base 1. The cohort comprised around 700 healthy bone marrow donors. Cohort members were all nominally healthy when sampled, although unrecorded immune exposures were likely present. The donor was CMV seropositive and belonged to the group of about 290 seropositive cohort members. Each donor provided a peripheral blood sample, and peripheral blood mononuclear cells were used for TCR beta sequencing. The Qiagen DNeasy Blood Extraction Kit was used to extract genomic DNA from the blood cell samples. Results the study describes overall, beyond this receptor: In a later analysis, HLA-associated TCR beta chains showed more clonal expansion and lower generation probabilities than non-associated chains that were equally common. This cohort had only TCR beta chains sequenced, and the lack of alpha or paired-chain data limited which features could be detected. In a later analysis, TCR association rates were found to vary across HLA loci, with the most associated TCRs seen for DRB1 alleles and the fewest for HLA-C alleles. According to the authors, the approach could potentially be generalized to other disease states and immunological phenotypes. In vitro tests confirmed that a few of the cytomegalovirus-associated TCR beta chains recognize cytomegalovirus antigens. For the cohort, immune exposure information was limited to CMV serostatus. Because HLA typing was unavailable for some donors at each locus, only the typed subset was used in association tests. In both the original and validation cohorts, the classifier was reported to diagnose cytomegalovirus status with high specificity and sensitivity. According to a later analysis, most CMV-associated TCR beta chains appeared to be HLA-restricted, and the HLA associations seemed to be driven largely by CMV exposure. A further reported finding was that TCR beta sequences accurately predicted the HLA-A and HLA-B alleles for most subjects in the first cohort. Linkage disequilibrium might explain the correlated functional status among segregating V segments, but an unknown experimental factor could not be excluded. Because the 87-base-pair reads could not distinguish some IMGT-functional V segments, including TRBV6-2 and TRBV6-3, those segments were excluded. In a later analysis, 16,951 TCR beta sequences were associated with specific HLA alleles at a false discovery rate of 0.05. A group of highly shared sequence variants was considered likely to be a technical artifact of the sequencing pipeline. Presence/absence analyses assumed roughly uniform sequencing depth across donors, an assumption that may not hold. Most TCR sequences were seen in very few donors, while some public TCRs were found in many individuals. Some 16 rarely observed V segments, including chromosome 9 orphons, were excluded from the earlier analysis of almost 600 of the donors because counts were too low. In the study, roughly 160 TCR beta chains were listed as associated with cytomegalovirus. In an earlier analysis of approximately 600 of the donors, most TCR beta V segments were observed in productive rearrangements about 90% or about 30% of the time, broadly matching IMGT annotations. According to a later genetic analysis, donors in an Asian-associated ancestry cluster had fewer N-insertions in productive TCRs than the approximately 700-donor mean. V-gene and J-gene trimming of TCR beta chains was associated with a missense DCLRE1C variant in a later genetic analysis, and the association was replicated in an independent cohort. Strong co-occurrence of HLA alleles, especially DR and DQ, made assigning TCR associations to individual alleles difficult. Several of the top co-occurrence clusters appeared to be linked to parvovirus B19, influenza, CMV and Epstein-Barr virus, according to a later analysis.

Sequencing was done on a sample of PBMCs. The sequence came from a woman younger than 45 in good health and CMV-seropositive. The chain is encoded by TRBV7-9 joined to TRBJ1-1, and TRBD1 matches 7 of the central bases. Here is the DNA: TGTGCCAGCAGCTCGGGACAGTCTTCTGAAGCTTTCTTT. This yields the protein CASSSGQSSEAFF.